These 12 T cell receptor beta chains share one sample of origin, sequenced in a study of T cell repertoires and HLA-DP antigens. Generated by immunoSEQ multiplex PCR, the TCRdb table keeps only in-frame clones and is missing some. The sample includes roughly 120,000 clones, 90% to 95% of them seen just once. No antigen has been identified for these receptors. The sample was CD4+ T cells from PBMCs. The source is a woman aged 18 to 35 in good health and CMV-seronegative.

V and J are TRBV9 and TRBJ2-7, with D perhaps matching TRBD1 (6 bases). CDR1 and CDR2 (germline): SGDLS, YYNGEE. CDR3 length: 13 amino acids. V gave up 2 bases and J gave up 3 bases, with 9 bases separating them. The CDR3 here is CASSVEGVYEQYF. The CDR3 bases are TGTGCCAGCAGCGTTGAGGGGGTCTACGAGCAGTACTTC. Based on the CDR3 plus reference TRBV9 and TRBJ2-7, the full variable domain is DSGVTQTPKHLITATGQRVTLRCSPRSGDLSVYWYQQSLDQGLQFLIQYYNGEERAKGNILERFSAQQFPDLHSELNLSSLELGDSALYFCASSVEGVYEQYFGPGTRLTVT.

The V gene is TRBV7-3, the J gene TRBJ2-5; possible D gene TRBD2, 6 bases. The germline V and J ends were trimmed by 4 bases and 7 bases, with 25 bases remaining between them. CDR1 and CDR2 from the germline V gene are SGHTA and FQGTGA. The CDR3 spans 17 residues. The CDR3 here is CASSSEPPGLALGTQYF. Here the CDR3 DNA reads TGTGCCAGCAGCTCCGAGCCCCCGGGACTCGCCTTAGGGACCCAGTACTTC.

The genes are TRBV5-1 and TRBJ1-1; 7 positions match TRBD1. This CDR3 comprises 15 residues. V lost 4 bases to trimming and J lost 0 bases; unmatched junction nucleotides: 6. CDR1 is SGHRS and CDR2 is YFSETQ in the germline V gene. CDR3 sequence: CASSLRTGLNTEAFF. The DNA of the CDR3 is TGCGCCAGCAGCCTGCGGACAGGCCTGAACACTGAAGCTTTCTTT. The variable domain in full, with the rest retrieved from reference TRBV5-1 and TRBJ1-1, is KAGVTQTPRYLIKTRGQQVTLSCSPISGHRSVSWYQQTPGQGLQFLFEYFSETQRNKGNFPGRFSGRQFSNSRSEMNVSTLELGDSALYLCASSLRTGLNTEAFFGQGTRLTVV.

The genes are TRBV4-1 and TRBJ2-3, with D unclear. The CDR3 sequence is 16 residues long. The V end lost 3 bases, the J end lost 0 bases, and 13 bases lay between the germline ends. Germline values: CDR1 MGHRA, CDR2 YSYEKL. DNA for the CDR3: TGCGCCAGCAGCCACCCAGCTCTTTCTAGCACAGATACGCAGTATTTT. This sequence encodes CASSHPALSSTDTQYF.

The chain employs TRBV4-1 and TRBJ2-4; D is perhaps TRBD2 (5 bases). The CDR3 runs to 15 residues. V lost 4 bases and J lost 6, with 16 bases in between. The germline gives CDR1 MGHRA, CDR2 YSYEKL. CDR3 in DNA: TGCGCCAGCAGCCGCATTGCAGACCGGGGAAACATTCAGTACTTC. Translation gives CASSRIADRGNIQYF.

J is TRBJ2-7 and V is TRBV27, with D perhaps matching TRBD1 (5 bases). The CDR3 consists of 14 residues. CDR1 and CDR2 (germline): MNHEY, SMNVEV (reference sequence). V was cut by 6 bases and J by 4 bases, with 16 bases left in between. Here the CDR3 reads CASSLEAGPYEQYF. The CDR3 nucleotides read TGTGCCAGCAGCCTTGAGGCAGGGCCATACGAGCAGTACTTC.

The J gene is TRBJ2-5, the V gene TRBV20-1; D unresolved. The germline V gene encodes CDR1 DFQATT and CDR2 SNEGSKA (reference sequence). The CDR3 has 10 residues. V lost 6 bases and J 5 bases, leaving 7 bases between the germline ends. In nucleotides, the CDR3 is TGCAGTGCCAGAAGGGAGACCCAGTACTTC. Protein product: CSARRETQYF.

The gene calls are TRBV7-2 and TRBJ2-5, with TRBD1 as a possible D gene (6 bases). Per germline, CDR1 SGHTA and CDR2 FQGNSA. The V end lost 5 bases, the J end lost 7 bases, and 26 bases lay between the germline ends. This CDR3 is 17 amino acids long. DNA for the CDR3: TGTGCCAGCAGCCCCGCCCCCAGGGGAATTGGAATTGGGACCCAGTACTTC. Translation: CASSPAPRGIGIGTQYF.

This rearrangement joins TRBV28 to TRBJ2-1; TRBD2 matches at 7 bases. From germline, CDR1 is MDHEN and CDR2 SYDVKM. This CDR3 contains 17 residues. Germline trimming cut 7 bases from V and 0 bases from J; bases unmatched to any gene: 12. The CDR3 DNA follows: TGTGCCAGCACCCTAGCCCCTAGCGGAAACTCCTACAATGAGCAGTTCTTC. This gives the protein CASTLAPSGNSYNEQFF.

This clone showed up just once. The chain carries TRBV9 and TRBJ1-1, with TRBD1 matching 7 bases. Losses at the gene ends were 0 bases for V and 0 bases for J; bases not matched to a gene: 2. The CDR3 sequence is 15 residues long. Germline V gene sequence: CDR1 SGDLS, CDR2 YYNGEE. The CDR3 here is CASSVEGQLNTEAFF. The CDR3 nucleotides are TGTGCCAGCAGCGTAGAGGGACAGTTGAACACTGAAGCTTTCTTT.

CDR3 bases: TGCGCCAGCAGCCCCGAGAGGGGGACAGGGGGCCCTGGGGCCAACGTCCTGACTTTC. It is translated as CASSPERGTGGPGANVLTF. The chain uses TRBV4-1 and TRBJ2-6; 12 bases map to TRBD1. Germline values: CDR1 MGHRA, CDR2 YSYEKL. The CDR3 contains 19 residues. The J segment lost 2 bases and the V segment lost 4 bases, leaving 9 bases of the junction unmatched.

J is TRBJ2-1 and V is TRBV7-9, with D hard to call. V gave up 0 bases and J gave up 9 bases, with 9 bases separating them. The germline gives CDR1 SEHNR, CDR2 FQNEAQ (reference sequence). There are 13 residues in the CDR3. The CDR3 reads CASSLAGFGEQFF. The CDR3 region has the DNA TGTGCCAGCAGCTTAGCAGGTTTCGGTGAGCAGTTCTTC.